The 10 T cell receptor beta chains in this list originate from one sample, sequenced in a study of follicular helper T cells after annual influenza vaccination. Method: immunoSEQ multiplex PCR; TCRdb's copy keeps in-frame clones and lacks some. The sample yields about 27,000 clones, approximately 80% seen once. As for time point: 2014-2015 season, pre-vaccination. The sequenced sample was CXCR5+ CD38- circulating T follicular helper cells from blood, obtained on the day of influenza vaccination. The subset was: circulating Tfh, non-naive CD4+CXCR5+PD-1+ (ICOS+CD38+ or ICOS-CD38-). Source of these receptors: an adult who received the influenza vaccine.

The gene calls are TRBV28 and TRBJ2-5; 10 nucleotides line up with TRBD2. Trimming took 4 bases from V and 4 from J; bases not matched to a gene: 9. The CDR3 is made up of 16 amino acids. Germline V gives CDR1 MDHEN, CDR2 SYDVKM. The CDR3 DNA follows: TGTGCCAGCAGTTCGCCGAGCCTAGCGGGAGCAGAGACCCAGTACTTC. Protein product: CASSSPSLAGAETQYF.

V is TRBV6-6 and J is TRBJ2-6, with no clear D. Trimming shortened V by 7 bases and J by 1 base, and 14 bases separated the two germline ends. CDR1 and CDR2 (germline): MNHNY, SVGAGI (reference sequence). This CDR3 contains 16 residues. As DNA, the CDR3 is TGTGCCAGCATCACCTTAGAGGAATCTGGGGCCAACGTCCTGACTTTC. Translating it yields CASITLEESGANVLTF.

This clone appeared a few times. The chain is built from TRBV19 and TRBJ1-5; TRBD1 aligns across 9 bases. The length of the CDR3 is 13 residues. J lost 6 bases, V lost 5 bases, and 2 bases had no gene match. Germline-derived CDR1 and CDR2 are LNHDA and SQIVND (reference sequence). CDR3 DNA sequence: TGTGCCAGTAGTGACAGGGGGACTCAGCCCCAGCATTTT. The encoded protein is CASSDRGTQPQHF. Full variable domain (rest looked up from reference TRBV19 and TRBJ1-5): DGGITQSPKYLFRKEGQNVTLSCEQNLNHDAMYWYRQDPGQGLRLIYYSQIVNDFQKGDIAEGYSVSREKKESFPLTVTSAQKNPTAFYLCASSDRGTQPQHFGDGTRLSIL.

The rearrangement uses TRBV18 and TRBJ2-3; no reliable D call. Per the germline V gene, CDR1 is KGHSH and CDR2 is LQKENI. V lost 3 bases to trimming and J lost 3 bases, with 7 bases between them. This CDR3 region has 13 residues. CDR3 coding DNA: TGTGCCAGCTCACCCGCACAGACAGATACGCAGTATTTT. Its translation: CASSPAQTDTQYF.

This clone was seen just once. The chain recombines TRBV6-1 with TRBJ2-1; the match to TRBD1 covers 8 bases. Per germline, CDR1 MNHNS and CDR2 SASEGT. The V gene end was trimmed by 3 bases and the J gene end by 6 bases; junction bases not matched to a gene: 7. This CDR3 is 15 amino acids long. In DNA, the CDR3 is TGTGCCAGCAGTGAGGGTGGGACAGGAGGCAATGAGCAGTTCTTC. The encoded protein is CASSEGGTGGNEQFF.

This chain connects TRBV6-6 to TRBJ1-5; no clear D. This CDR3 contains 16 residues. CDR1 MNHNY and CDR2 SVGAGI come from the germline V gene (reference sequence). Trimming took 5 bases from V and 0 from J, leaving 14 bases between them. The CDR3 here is CASSRIAGDSNQPQHF. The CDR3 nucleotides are TGTGCCAGCAGTCGAATAGCTGGAGATAGCAATCAGCCCCAGCATTTT.

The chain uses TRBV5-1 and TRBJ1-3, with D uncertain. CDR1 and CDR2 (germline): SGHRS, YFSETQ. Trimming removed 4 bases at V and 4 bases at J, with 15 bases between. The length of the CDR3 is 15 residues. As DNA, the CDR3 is TGCGCCAGCAGCCCGGTGGAGGGCGCGGGAAACACCATATATTTT. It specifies CASSPVEGAGNTIYF.

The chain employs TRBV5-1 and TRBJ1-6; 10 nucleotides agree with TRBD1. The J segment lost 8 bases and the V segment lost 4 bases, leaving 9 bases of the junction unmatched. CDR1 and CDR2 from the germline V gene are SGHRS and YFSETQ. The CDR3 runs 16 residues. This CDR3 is CASSDETGTGDSPLHF. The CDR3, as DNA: TGCGCCAGCAGCGACGAAACCGGGACAGGGGATTCACCCCTCCACTTT.

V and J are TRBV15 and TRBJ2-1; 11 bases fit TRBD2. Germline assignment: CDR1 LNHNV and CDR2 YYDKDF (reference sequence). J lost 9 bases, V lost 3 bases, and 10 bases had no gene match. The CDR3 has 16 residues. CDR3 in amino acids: CATSSPGTSGKREQFF. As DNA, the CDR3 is TGTGCCACCAGCAGCCCCGGGACTAGCGGCAAGCGTGAGCAGTTCTTC.

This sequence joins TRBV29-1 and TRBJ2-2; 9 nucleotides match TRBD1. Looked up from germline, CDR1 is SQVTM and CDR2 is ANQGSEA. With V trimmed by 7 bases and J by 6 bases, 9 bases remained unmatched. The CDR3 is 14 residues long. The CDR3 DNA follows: TGCAGCGCGTCGGGGACAGGGTTCGCCGGGGAGCTGTTTTTT. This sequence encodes CSASGTGFAGELFF.